The 17 T cell receptor beta chains presented below share a single source sample, sequenced in a study of Ad26.COV2.S vaccination and SARS-CoV-2 variants. Treatment specified: around 19 received Ad26.COV2.S at low or high dose, single or two shots; 5 received placebo; per-sample allocation not given. The study sampled participants on day 63 after the first vaccine or placebo injection. The data were produced by immunoSEQ multiplex PCR, yet TCRdb's version contains in-frame clones alone and is incomplete. The sample holds over 400,000 clones; roughly 90% are singletons and the top ten take around 1.7%. This specimen was peripheral blood, taken in a trial of Ad26.COV2.S vaccine versus placebo. All receptors derive from a person aged 18-65 years who received the Ad26.COV2.S COVID-19 vaccine or a placebo.

V is TRBV4-3 and J is TRBJ1-1; D is possibly TRBD1 (6 bases). Germline CDR1 LGHNA, CDR2 YSLEER. Deletions cut 4 bases from V and 1 base from J, with 16 bases between. This CDR3 comprises 16 residues. The CDR3 spells CASSPGVGQPNTEAFF. The CDR3, as DNA: TGCGCCAGCAGCCCAGGGGTGGGGCAACCGAACACTGAAGCTTTCTTT.

The chain employs TRBV7-2 and TRBJ1-6, with D possibly TRBD1 on 5 matching bases. The CDR3 contains 15 residues. Trimming took off 2 bases at V and 9 bases at J, with 14 bases between the two ends. Germline V gene data show CDR1 as SGHTA and CDR2 as FQGNSA. The CDR3 loop is CASSLNAGSASPLHF. The CDR3 region has the DNA TGTGCCAGCAGCTTAAACGCAGGGTCAGCTTCACCCCTCCACTTT.

The chain recombines TRBV19 with TRBJ2-7; possibly TRBD2 for D (5 bases). The CDR3 loop spans 14 amino acids. The V end was cut by 3 bases, the J end by 2 bases, with 11 bases between. Germline V CDR1 and CDR2: LNHDA, SQIVND (reference sequence). CDR3 coding DNA: TGTGCCAGTAGTATTTCCGGGGTCCCCTACGAGCAGTACTTC. It encodes CASSISGVPYEQYF.

The V call is TRBV4-3, the J call TRBJ1-1, with TRBD1 matching over 7 bases. V dropped 2 bases and J dropped 5; count of bases not matched to a gene: 5. CDR3 length equals 14 residues. The germline V gene has CDR1 LGHNA and CDR2 YSLEER. Written as DNA, the CDR3 is TGCGCCAGCAGCCAATGGACAGGAGGGACTGAAGCTTTCTTT. Amino acid sequence: CASSQWTGGTEAFF.

V is TRBV4-1 and J is TRBJ2-1; D is unresolved. Deletions cut 1 base from V and 8 bases from J, with 21 bases between. The germline CDR1 and CDR2 sequences are MGHRA and YSYEKL. The CDR3 sequence is 17 residues long. CDR3 in amino acids: CASSQGRIAQPLDEQFF. CDR3 in DNA: TGCGCCAGCAGCCAAGGTAGGATAGCCCAACCTCTAGATGAGCAGTTCTTC.

The chain recombines TRBV2 with TRBJ2-1; a weak D match, TRBD2 (6 bases). V was pared by 9 bases and J by 1 base, with 13 bases between. Germline V gene data show CDR1 as SNHLY and CDR2 as FYNNEI. This CDR3 contains 14 residues. The CDR3 reads CASTLAESYNEQFF. The CDR3 region has the DNA TGTGCCAGTACGTTAGCGGAATCCTACAATGAGCAGTTCTTC.

The chain joins TRBV5-4 to TRBJ1-3; possibly TRBD1 for D (5 bases). The CDR3 is 15 amino acids. V was cut by 4 bases and J by 2 bases, with 13 bases left in between. The germline V gene has CDR1 SGHNT and CDR2 YYREEE (reference sequence). Here the CDR3 reads CASSRRGSTGNTIYF. CDR3 DNA: TGTGCCAGCAGCCGCCGGGGGAGTACTGGAAACACCATATATTTT.

The CDR3 region is CASSIKAYNEQFF. The CDR3 DNA sequence: TGTGCCAGTAGTATAAAAGCATACAATGAGCAGTTCTTC. This rearrangement joins TRBV19 to TRBJ2-1; no clear D gene. This CDR3 is built from 13 residues. The V gene's germline CDR1 is LNHDA and CDR2 SQIVND (reference sequence). V was shortened by 2 bases and J by 4 bases, with 6 bases between the two germline ends. The variable domain in full, with the rest retrieved from reference TRBV19 and TRBJ2-1, is DGGITQSPKYLFRKEGQNVTLSCEQNLNHDAMYWYRQDPGQGLRLIYYSQIVNDFQKGDIAEGYSVSREKKESFPLTVTSAQKNPTAFYLCASSIKAYNEQFFGPGTRLTVL.

The chain combines TRBV15 with TRBJ1-1, with 9 bases that match TRBD1. V was pared by 5 bases and J by 6 bases, with 10 bases of the junction left unmatched. The CDR3 consists of 15 residues. Germline-derived CDR1 and CDR2 are LNHNV and YYDKDF (reference sequence). DNA for the CDR3: TGTGCCACCAGCCTACGAAGACAGGGGGATCCTGAAGCTTTCTTT. This translates into CATSLRRQGDPEAFF. The entire variable domain, with the rest obtained from reference TRBV15 and TRBJ1-1, is as follows: DAMVIQNPRYQVTQFGKPVTLSCSQTLNHNVMYWYQQKSSQAPKLLFHYYDKDFNNEADTPDNFQSRRPNTSFCFLDIRSPGLGDTAMYLCATSLRRQGDPEAFFGQGTRLTVV.

The chain has TRBV19 and TRBJ1-2; D is undetermined. The CDR3 contains 12 residues. V was cut by 6 bases and J by 7 bases, with 12 bases left in between. Germline V CDR1 and CDR2: LNHDA, SQIVND (reference sequence). The CDR3 sequence: CASSPLGFGYTF. CDR3 coding DNA: TGTGCCAGTAGCCCTTTGGGGTTTGGCTACACCTTC.

The chain links TRBV4-1 to TRBJ2-7; D assignment may be TRBD1 or TRBD2 (5 bases each). The CDR3 contains 14 residues. V shed 3 bases and J shed 2 bases, with 11 bases lying between them. Per germline, CDR1 MGHRA and CDR2 YSYEKL. The CDR3 coding sequence is TGCGCCAGCAGCCAGATAGGGACCCCCTACGAGCAGTACTTC. This translates into CASSQIGTPYEQYF.

V usage is TRBV6-5 and J usage is TRBJ1-1; D is undetermined. Germline CDR1 MNHEY, CDR2 SVGAGI. The CDR3 is 14 residues long. The V gene lost 4 bases and the J gene lost 0 bases, with 9 bases spanning the gap. The CDR3 protein is CASSFLRMNTEAFF. Written as DNA, the CDR3 is TGTGCCAGCAGTTTTTTGAGAATGAACACTGAAGCTTTCTTT.

The V call is TRBV18, the J call TRBJ2-5; D is unresolved. Germline CDR1 and CDR2: KGHSH and LQKENI. The CDR3 spans 13 residues. Between the trimmed V and J ends, which lost 0 bases and 7 bases, there was a span of 9 bases. The CDR3 here is CASSPPDVTTQYF. The CDR3 DNA follows: TGTGCCAGCTCACCACCTGATGTAACGACCCAGTACTTC.

This rearrangement joins TRBV28 to TRBJ2-5; possible D gene TRBD1, 6 bases. This CDR3 contains 18 residues. V was cut by 2 bases and J by 1 base, with 20 bases left in between. The germline CDR1 and CDR2 sequences are MDHEN and SYDVKM. The CDR3 region is CASSLGLRVRGTQETQYF. The CDR3 DNA reads TGTGCCAGCAGTTTAGGCCTCAGGGTGAGGGGGACCCAAGAGACCCAGTACTTC.

The chain has TRBV24-1 and TRBJ2-3, with 8 bases fitting TRBD1. The germline gives CDR1 KGHDR, CDR2 SFDVKD. This CDR3 region has 17 residues. J lost 0 bases, V lost 2 bases, and 6 bases had no gene match. CDR3 sequence reads: CATSDSGTGSSTDTQYF. In DNA form, the CDR3 reads TGTGCCACCAGTGATTCCGGGACAGGCAGTAGCACAGATACGCAGTATTTT.

This clone was picked up a small number of times. The chain links TRBV6-5 to TRBJ2-3; TRBD1 aligns across 7 bases. This CDR3 has 14 residues. The V and J ends lost 6 bases and 2 bases, in that order; junction bases with no gene match: 5. In germline, CDR1 is MNHEY, CDR2 SVGAGI. In DNA, the CDR3 is TGTGCCAGCAGGGACAGGTCGTACACAGATACGCAGTATTTT. It translates to CASRDRSYTDTQYF.

The chain is built from TRBV4-3 and TRBJ1-1; D uncertain. The ends were cut back, 4 bases at V and 8 bases at J, with 17 bases in the middle. CDR1 LGHNA and CDR2 YSLEER come from the germline V gene. CDR3 size: 14 residues. The chain's CDR3 is CASSPSKVSLEAFF. The CDR3 coding sequence is TGCGCCAGCAGCCCATCAAAAGTCAGCTTAGAAGCTTTCTTT.